This T cell receptor (beta chain) was recorded in a study of human T cells and chemical hapten exposure. On the study more broadly: Affected patients, primarily female, had alopecia areata, totalis or universalis.

TCRdb re-derived calls from the RACE reads in MiXCR, one entry per CDR3 protein. This table has over 300,000 distinct CDR3 sequences, roughly 5% appearing once. Between the trimmed V and J ends, which lost 0 bases and 2 bases, there was a span of 24 bases. The CDR3 extends over 20 amino acids. Germline V gene sequence: CDR1 LGHNA, CDR2 YSLEER. Time point specified: pre-sensitization, week 0. As to treatment: therapeutic diphenylcyclopropenone sensitization with weekly scalp DPC. This receptor was taken from a woman between 50 and 59 years old with alopecia areata. Some clones in this sample may be carry-over from other donors' samples. The sample consisted of whole blood, taken in connection with sensitization to the hapten diphenylcyclopropenone (DPC). This sequence joins TRBV4-3 and TRBJ2-3; D assignment may be TRBD1 or TRBD2 (6 bases each). CDR3 residues: CASSQELPTRGIVVTDTQYF. DNA for the CDR3: TGCGCCAGCAGCCAAGAATTGCCGACTAGGGGGATCGTAGTCACAGATACGCAGTATTTT.